This record concerns one TCR beta chain sequence. The data originate from a study of blood T cell repertoires in COVID-19. In the study overall: Samples of COVID-19 (acute and convalescent) were obtained from the United States, Italy and Spain. Nucleic acid was either cDNA or gDNA, and it came from T cells, B-cell-depleted T cells, or PBMCs.

Germline lookup yields CDR1 LNHDA and CDR2 SQIVND (reference sequence). V was pared by 1 base and J by 4 bases, with 13 bases between. The CDR3 length is 15 residues. The authors' processing: Nucleated cell number was recorded as an estimate derived from reference gene primer amplification. Some clones are missing from TCRdb's copy, which holds only in-frame ones; the method was immunoSEQ multiplex PCR. V and J calls plus clone size are reproduced from that table; the DNA served to infer D and trimming. The sample lists under 350,000 clones, about nine tenths occurring once. V usage is TRBV19 and J usage is TRBJ1-1, with D unclear. The specimen was peripheral blood. The TCR comes from a man aged 45-65 years with acute or convalescent COVID-19. The CDR3 spells CASSIVARSFTEAFF. CDR3 coding DNA: TGTGCCAGTAGTATAGTAGCCCGGAGTTTCACTGAAGCTTTCTTT.